The 20 T cell receptor beta chains reported below all come from one sample, sequenced in a study of blood T cells in healthy people across ages. Alongside a J-beta primer mix, a sample-barcoded 5' primer served in a second PCR lasting about 7 to 12 cycles. Using its own MiXCR run on the 5' RACE reads, TCRdb lists one record per CDR3 protein. The repertoire holds roughly 2 million distinct CDR3 sequences, about 50% seen once, with less than 2.5% in the top ten. Sequencing was performed on blood. The receptors here all came from a woman aged 40 to 50 in good health.

The chain links TRBV3-1 to TRBJ2-7; 13 bases fit TRBD2. V was clipped by 1 base and J by 0 bases; unmatched bases: 3. The germline V gene encodes CDR1 LGHDT and CDR2 YNNKEL (reference sequence). The CDR3 covers 17 residues. This CDR3 is CASSQGTSGRISYEQYF. The CDR3 DNA reads as TGTGCCAGCAGCCAAGGGACTAGCGGGAGAATCTCCTACGAGCAGTACTTC.

This chain joins TRBV18 and TRBJ2-1; D possibly corresponds to TRBD2 (6 bases). The J call is in doubt because the DNA end fits TRBJ2-7 better. The CDR3 spans 16 residues. Looked up from germline, CDR1 is KGHSH and CDR2 is LQKENI. The CDR3 DNA reads TGTGCCAGCTCACCACGCGGGACGGGTAGGGGCTACGAGCAGTACTTC. Its translation is CASSPRGTGRGYEQYF.

This chain links TRBV4-3 with TRBJ2-3; 13 bases map to TRBD2. V was clipped by 4 bases and J by 3 bases; unmatched bases: 7. This CDR3 region has 17 residues. Germline V gives CDR1 LGHNA, CDR2 YSLEER. CDR3 DNA sequence: TGCGCCAGCAGCCCCAGACCGACTAGCGGGGGGACAGATACGCAGTATTTT. This translates into CASSPRPTSGGTDTQYF.

The chain employs TRBV7-2 and TRBJ2-1; 10 bases map to TRBD2. CDR3 size: 17 residues. V lost 4 bases and J lost 12; bases outside the gene matches: 18. CDR1 is SGHTA, CDR2 FQGNSA, per germline. The chain's CDR3 is CASSSSPGSGGAFRQFF. In DNA form, the CDR3 reads TGTGCCAGCAGCTCGTCGCCGGGGAGCGGGGGGGCCTTTCGGCAGTTCTTC.

The table lists this clonotype with a few counts. This chain uses TRBV7-6 with TRBJ2-4; D may be TRBD1 or TRBD2 (5 bases each). The V gene's germline CDR1 is SGHVS and CDR2 FNYEAQ. This CDR3 is built from 16 residues. Trimming took 7 bases from V and 1 from J, leaving 17 bases between them. Here the CDR3 reads CASTPAGEGAKNIQYF. The CDR3 coding sequence is TGTGCCAGCACCCCGGCCGGAGAGGGGGCCAAAAACATTCAGTACTTC.

The chain uses TRBV7-9 and TRBJ2-5; perhaps TRBD2 as D (5 bases). V was pared by 2 bases and J by 3 bases, with 10 bases between. The CDR3 length is 14 residues. CDR1 is SEHNR and CDR2 is FQNEAQ in the germline V gene (reference sequence). The CDR3 here is CASSLYIGEETQYF. The DNA for the CDR3 is TGTGCCAGCAGCTTATATATCGGGGAAGAGACCCAGTACTTC.

This chain links TRBV20-1 with TRBJ1-1; 8 bases line up with TRBD1. CDR3 length equals 13 residues. V shed 3 bases, J shed 6 bases, and the junction held 6 bases outside the gene matches. Per germline, CDR1 DFQATT and CDR2 SNEGSKA (reference sequence). The CDR3 sequence is CSARNTGGAEAFF. The CDR3 DNA follows: TGCAGTGCTAGGAACACAGGGGGGGCTGAAGCTTTCTTT.

The gene calls are TRBV25-1 and TRBJ2-1; TRBD2 matches 11 bases. The CDR3 is 18 residues long. CDR1 is MGHDK and CDR2 is SYGVNS in the germline V gene. The junction had 9 bases not matched to a gene; V was cut back by 5 bases and J by 0 bases. CDR3: CASSYGLAGTSSYNEQFF. CDR3 nucleotide sequence: TGTGCCAGCAGTTACGGACTAGCGGGTACTAGCTCCTACAATGAGCAGTTCTTC.

This chain uses TRBV28 with TRBJ2-7, with D possibly called TRBD1 or TRBD2 (5 bases each). The germline gives CDR1 MDHEN, CDR2 SYDVKM. The CDR3 sequence is 15 residues long. V lost 6 bases and J 3 bases, leaving 18 bases between the germline ends. CDR3 nucleotide sequence: TGTGCCAGCAGCCCAAGCGGACTGGGGCTCTACGAGCAGTACTTC. Amino acids: CASSPSGLGLYEQYF.

This chain uses TRBV6-5 with TRBJ1-2; the D is unclear. The V gene lost 5 bases and the J gene lost 6 bases, with 19 bases spanning the gap. Germline V gene sequence: CDR1 MNHEY, CDR2 SVGAGI. The CDR3 covers 15 residues. CDR3 nucleotides: TGTGCCAGCAGTCCCTGGGAACAGTCGGAGGATGGCTACACCTTC. Translating gives CASSPWEQSEDGYTF.

The V call is TRBV20-1, the J call TRBJ1-2, with D possibly TRBD1 on 5 matching bases. Trimming removed 3 bases from V and 4 bases from J, with 12 bases in between. Germline CDR1 DFQATT, CDR2 SNEGSKA (reference sequence). There are 13 residues in the CDR3. The CDR3 sequence: CSARTATAYGYTF. CDR3 sequence (DNA): TGCAGTGCTAGGACAGCTACAGCCTATGGCTACACCTTC.

The chain employs TRBV15 and TRBJ1-6; D call uncertain. The CDR3 contains 12 residues. V lost 0 bases to trimming and J lost 10 bases, with 4 bases between them. The V gene's germline CDR1 is LNHNV and CDR2 YYDKDF (reference sequence). CDR3: CATSRDRSPLHF. The CDR3 DNA follows: TGTGCCACCAGCAGAGATCGGTCACCCCTCCACTTT.

The V and J genes are TRBV27 and TRBJ1-6, with D possibly being TRBD1 (6 bases). The CDR3 extends over 15 amino acids. Trimming cost V 2 bases and J 10 bases, with 15 bases left between them. Germline V CDR1 and CDR2: MNHEY, SMNVEV (reference sequence). The CDR3 sequence is CASSLVQGQGSPLHF. In DNA form, the CDR3 reads TGTGCCAGCAGTTTAGTTCAGGGTCAGGGGTCACCCCTCCACTTT.

The chain couples TRBV6-6 to TRBJ2-7; D call uncertain. The CDR3 extends over 14 amino acids. V gave up 2 bases and J gave up 4 bases, with 12 bases separating them. Germline V gene sequence: CDR1 MNHNY, CDR2 SVGAGI (reference sequence). The CDR3 DNA is TGTGCCAGCAGTTACCCGGCGGTTGTGTACGAGCAGTACTTC. Amino acid sequence: CASSYPAVVYEQYF.

The chain recombines TRBV20-1 with TRBJ2-5; possible D gene TRBD1, 6 bases. Germline V gives CDR1 DFQATT, CDR2 SNEGSKA (reference sequence). This CDR3 is built from 15 residues. With 6 bases removed from V and 1 base from J, the gap between germline ends came to 18 bases. CDR3 protein: CSAQKTGLSQETQYF. DNA for the CDR3: TGCAGTGCCCAAAAGACAGGACTCTCCCAAGAGACCCAGTACTTC.

This clonotype was recorded a few times. This chain joins TRBV7-9 and TRBJ2-5; TRBD2 aligns across 8 bases. Looked up from germline, CDR1 is SEHNR and CDR2 is FQNEAQ (reference sequence). The junction had 5 bases not matched to a gene; V was cut back by 7 bases and J by 1 base. The CDR3 loop spans 14 amino acids. In DNA, the CDR3 is TGTGCCAGCACCGGGGGGGCTTTCCAAGAGACCCAGTACTTC. Translation: CASTGGAFQETQYF.

This clonotype was detected a few times. This chain links TRBV5-5 with TRBJ2-7; D is undetermined. This CDR3 comprises 13 residues. The germline CDR1 and CDR2 sequences are SGHKS and YYEKEE (reference sequence). Trimming removed 0 bases at V and 6 bases at J, with 10 bases between. In DNA, the CDR3 is TGTGCCAGCAGCTTGGACCTCTCTGGCGAGCAGTACTTC. It specifies CASSLDLSGEQYF.

The chain joins TRBV3-1 to TRBJ2-5; D gene uncertain. The CDR3 spans 13 residues. Per the germline V gene, CDR1 is LGHDT and CDR2 is YNNKEL (reference sequence). V lost 2 bases to trimming and J lost 4 bases, with 8 bases between them. The CDR3 loop reads CASSQIYAETQYF. Written as DNA, the CDR3 is TGTGCCAGCAGCCAAATTTACGCAGAGACCCAGTACTTC.

The table lists this clonotype with a count of one. This chain links TRBV11-2 with TRBJ2-3; 9 bases align to TRBD2. The CDR3 runs 19 residues. Germline V gives CDR1 SGHAT, CDR2 FQNNGV. V shed 3 bases, J shed 6 bases, and the junction held 19 bases outside the gene matches. CDR3 sequence (DNA): TGTGCCAGCAGCTTGGGGCCTCCGCTAGCGGGGACTCGGGGGGATACGCAGTATTTT. It encodes CASSLGPPLAGTRGDTQYF.

J is TRBJ1-1 and V is TRBV20-1; D ambiguous. The CDR3 is 11 amino acids. The germline V and J ends were trimmed by 6 bases and 9 bases, with 14 bases remaining between them. Germline V CDR1 and CDR2: DFQATT, SNEGSKA (reference sequence). In DNA, the CDR3 is TGCAGTGCCCCACCGGGAGGGAAAGCTTTCTTT. Its protein product is CSAPPGGKAFF.